This T cell receptor (beta chain) was documented in a study of identical twins. Findings and limits, study-wide: Cross-sectional statistical analysis was relied on for the conclusions, without the same donors being followed. Out-of-frame TCR alpha sharing in monozygotic twins exceeded recombination model predictions.

TCRdb ran MiXCR on the 5' RACE reads and lists one entry per CDR3 protein. This sample has 350,000 to 450,000 distinct CDR3 sequences, with approximately 17% found just once. This clonotype has at least ten counts. Its antigen is still unknown. This CDR3 is 14 amino acids long. Looked up from germline, CDR1 is SGHVS and CDR2 is FNYEAQ. V lost 5 bases and J lost 3, with 14 bases in between. V is TRBV7-6 and J is TRBJ2-7; weak D call: TRBD1 (6 bases). This receptor was obtained from a man aged 50 to 60 in good health. The sequencing input was naive T cells sorted from blood. The CDR3 here is CASSAGQLGYEQYF. CDR3 in DNA: TGTGCCAGCAGCGCCGGACAGCTAGGCTACGAGCAGTACTTC.